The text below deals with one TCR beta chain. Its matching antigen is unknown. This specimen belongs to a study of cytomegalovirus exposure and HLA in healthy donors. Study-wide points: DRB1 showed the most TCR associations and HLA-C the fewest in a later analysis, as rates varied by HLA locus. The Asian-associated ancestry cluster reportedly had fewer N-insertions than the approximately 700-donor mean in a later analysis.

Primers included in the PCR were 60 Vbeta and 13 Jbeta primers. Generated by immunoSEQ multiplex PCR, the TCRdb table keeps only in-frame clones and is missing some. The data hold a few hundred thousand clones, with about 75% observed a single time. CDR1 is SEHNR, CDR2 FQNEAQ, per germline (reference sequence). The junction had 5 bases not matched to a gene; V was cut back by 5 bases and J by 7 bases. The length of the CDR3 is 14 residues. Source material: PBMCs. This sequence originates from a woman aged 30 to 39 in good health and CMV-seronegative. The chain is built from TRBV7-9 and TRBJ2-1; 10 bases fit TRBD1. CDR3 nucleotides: TGTGCCAGCAGCACCCGGACAGGGGGTAATGAGCAGTTCTTC. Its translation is CASSTRTGGNEQFF.